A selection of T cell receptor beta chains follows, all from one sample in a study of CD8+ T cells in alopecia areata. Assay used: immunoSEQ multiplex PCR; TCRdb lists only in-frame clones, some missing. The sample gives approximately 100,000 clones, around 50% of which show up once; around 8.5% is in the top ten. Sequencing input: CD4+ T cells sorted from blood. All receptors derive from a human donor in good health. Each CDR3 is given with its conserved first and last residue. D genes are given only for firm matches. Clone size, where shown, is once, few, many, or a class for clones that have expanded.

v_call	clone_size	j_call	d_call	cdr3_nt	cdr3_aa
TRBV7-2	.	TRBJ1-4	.	TGTGCCAGCAGCCTCTCCGGGACGAGAAATGAAAAACTGTTTTTT	CASSLSGTRNEKLFF
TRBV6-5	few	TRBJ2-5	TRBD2	TGTGCCAGCAAGCCCAGGACTAGCGGAGAGACCCAGTACTTC	CASKPRTSGETQYF
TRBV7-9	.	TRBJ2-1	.	TGTGCCAGCAGCTCCGCCCGGGGTTACAATGAGCAGTTCTTC	CASSSARGYNEQFF
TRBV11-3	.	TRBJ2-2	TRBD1	TGTGCCAGCAGCTTAGGCCTCGGACAGGGGGCCGGGGAGCTGTTTTTT	CASSLGLGQGAGELFF
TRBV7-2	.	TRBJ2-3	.	TGTGCCAGCAGCTTCGGGGGGCTGTTCACAGATACGCAGTATTTT	CASSFGGLFTDTQYF
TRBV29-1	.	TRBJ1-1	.	TGCAGCCCAAACAGGGATGGGAACACTGAAGCTTTCTTT	CSPNRDGNTEAFF
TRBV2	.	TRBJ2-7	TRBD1	TGTGCCAGCAGTGCACAGGGGGGACCAACCTACGAGCAGTACTTC	CASSAQGGPTYEQYF
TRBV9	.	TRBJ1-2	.	TGTGCCAGCAGCGTAGAGGGGTTCTATGGCTACACCTTC	CASSVEGFYGYTF
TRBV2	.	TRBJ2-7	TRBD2	TGTGCCAGCAGGGGGTCTAGCGGCTCCTACGAGCAGTACTTC	CASRGSSGSYEQYF
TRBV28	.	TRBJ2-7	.	TGTGCCAGCAGTTTCCGGCGCGGGGGCCGCTACGAGCAGTACTTC	CASSFRRGGRYEQYF
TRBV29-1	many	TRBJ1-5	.	TGCAGCGTTATGGGGGATGGCAATCAGCCCCAGCATTTT	CSVMGDGNQPQHF
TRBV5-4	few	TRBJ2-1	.	TGTGCCAGCAGCTTGGGGGGGGCGGCGGGCAATGAGCAGTTCTTC	CASSLGGAAGNEQFF
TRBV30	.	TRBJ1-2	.	TGTGCCTGGAGTGTACTCGGGGGGTCCGTCGGCTACACCTTC	CAWSVLGGSVGYTF
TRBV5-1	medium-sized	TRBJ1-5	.	TGCGCCAGCAGCTTCGGGACGCAGAGCAATCAGCCCCAGCATTTT	CASSFGTQSNQPQHF
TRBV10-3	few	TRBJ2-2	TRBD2	TGTGCCATCGGGGGAGGGGCTAACACCGGGGAGCTGTTTTTT	CAIGGGANTGELFF
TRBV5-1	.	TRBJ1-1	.	TGCGCCAGCAACCTAGGCCAGACCAACACTGAAGCTTTCTTT	CASNLGQTNTEAFF
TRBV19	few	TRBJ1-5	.	TGTGCCAGTAGTCGTGCGGCTGGGCCCCAGCATTTT	CASSRAAGPQHF
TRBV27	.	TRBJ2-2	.	TGTGCCAGCAGTGGAGGACGGAGGAACACCGGGGAGCTGTTTTTT	CASSGGRRNTGELFF
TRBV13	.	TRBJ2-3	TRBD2	TGTGCCAGCAGCGTTAGCGGGGGCACAGATACGCAGTATTTT	CASSVSGGTDTQYF
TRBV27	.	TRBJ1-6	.	TGTGCCAGCGCTCGGGCAGCGTATAATTCACCCCTCCACTTT	CASARAAYNSPLHF
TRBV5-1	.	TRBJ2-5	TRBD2	TGCGCCAGCAGTTTGACTAGCACCCAAGAGACCCAGTACTTC	CASSLTSTQETQYF
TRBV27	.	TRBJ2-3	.	TGTGCCAGCAGTTTCCTCGGGAACACAGATACGCAGTATTTT	CASSFLGNTDTQYF
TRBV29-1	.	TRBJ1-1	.	TGCAGCGTTGATCCGCGGATGAACACTGAAGCTTTCTTT	CSVDPRMNTEAFF
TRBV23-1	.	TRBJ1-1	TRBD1	TGCGCCAGCACCCTAAGAGGACAGGGGGCTGTATTGGGTACTGAAGCTTTCTTT	CASTLRGQGAVLGTEAFF
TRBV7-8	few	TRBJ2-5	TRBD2	TGTGCCAGCAGCTCACCCCCCCGGGGCAGGACTAGGCGGACCCAGTACTTC	CASSSPPRGRTRRTQYF
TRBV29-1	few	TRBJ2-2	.	TGCAGCGCCTCTGGCCTCGCGAACACCGGGGAGCTGTTTTTT	CSASGLANTGELFF
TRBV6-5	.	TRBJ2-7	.	TGTGCCAGCAGTTCCCCGAGATTGGACGAGCAGTACTTC	CASSSPRLDEQYF
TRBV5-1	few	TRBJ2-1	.	TGCGCCAGCAGCCTAGCGAGCTCCTACAATGAGCAGTTCTTC	CASSLASSYNEQFF
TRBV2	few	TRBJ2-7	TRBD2	TGTGCCAGCAGTGTGGGGGGGAACGAGCAGTACTTC	CASSVGGNEQYF
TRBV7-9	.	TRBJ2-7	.	TGTGCCAGCACCACGGACGGAAACTCCTACGAGCAGTACTTC	CASTTDGNSYEQYF
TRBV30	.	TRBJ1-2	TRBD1	TGTGCCTGGAGTGTACCGGGGACAGCCAACTATGGCTACACCTTC	CAWSVPGTANYGYTF
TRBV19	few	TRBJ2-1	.	TGTGCCAGTAGATCCCGTAGGAATGAGCAGTTCTTC	CASRSRRNEQFF
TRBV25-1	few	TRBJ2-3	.	TGTGCCAGCAGTGAATATCTCACCAGCGGGAGCACAGATACGCAGTATTTT	CASSEYLTSGSTDTQYF
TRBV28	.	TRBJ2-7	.	TGTGCCAGCAGTTCATACAGGCCCGAGCAGTACTTC	CASSSYRPEQYF
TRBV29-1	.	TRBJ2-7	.	TGCAGCGTAAAGGGGTCTCACCTGATCGGTACCTCCGAGCAGTACTTC	CSVKGSHLIGTSEQYF
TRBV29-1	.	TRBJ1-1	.	TGCAGCGGAGAGGAAGGCCAGGGACACACTGAAGCTTTCTTT	CSGEEGQGHTEAFF
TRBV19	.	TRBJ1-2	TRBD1	TGTGCCAGTAGTGCAGGACAGGGCGGCTATGGCTACACCTTC	CASSAGQGGYGYTF
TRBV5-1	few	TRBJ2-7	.	TGCGCCAGCAGCGTCGAGGGGCGTCGGGAGCAGTACTTC	CASSVEGRREQYF
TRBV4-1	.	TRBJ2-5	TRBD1	TGCGCCAGCAGCCAAGCAACCGGGACAGGGGGCGAGACCCAGTACTTC	CASSQATGTGGETQYF
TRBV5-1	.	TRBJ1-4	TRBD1	TGCGCCAGCAGCCCGGGACAGGGGCCGCCGGAACTGTTTTTT	CASSPGQGPPELFF
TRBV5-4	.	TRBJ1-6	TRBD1	TGTGCCAGCAGCGCGGCCGGGACAGGGGGTTCACCCCTCCACTTT	CASSAAGTGGSPLHF
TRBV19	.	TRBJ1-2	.	TGTGCCAGTAGGCTAACGACAGATACAATCTATGGCTACACCTTC	CASRLTTDTIYGYTF
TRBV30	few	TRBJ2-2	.	TGTGCCTGGACTACCTTCGACAGTTCCACCGGGGAGCTGTTTTTT	CAWTTFDSSTGELFF
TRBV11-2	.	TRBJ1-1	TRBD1	TGTGCCAGCAACTCAAAAATAGGTTGGACAGGGAACACTGAAGCTTTCTTT	CASNSKIGWTGNTEAFF
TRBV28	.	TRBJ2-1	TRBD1	TGTGCCAGCCTACGACAGGGCAGATGGAGCAATGAGCAGTTCTTC	CASLRQGRWSNEQFF
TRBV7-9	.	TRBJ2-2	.	TGTGCCAGCTCACGGGGGACCGGGGAGCTGTTTTTT	CASSRGTGELFF
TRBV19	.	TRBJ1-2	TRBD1	TGTGCCAGTAGACTTCCGGGACAGGGACCTAACTATGGCTACACCTTC	CASRLPGQGPNYGYTF
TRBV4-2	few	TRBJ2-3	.	TGTGCCAGCCCCACCCGGAGGCTTTATATTCCTCTTAACACAGATACGCAGTATTTT	CASPTRRLYIPLNTDTQYF